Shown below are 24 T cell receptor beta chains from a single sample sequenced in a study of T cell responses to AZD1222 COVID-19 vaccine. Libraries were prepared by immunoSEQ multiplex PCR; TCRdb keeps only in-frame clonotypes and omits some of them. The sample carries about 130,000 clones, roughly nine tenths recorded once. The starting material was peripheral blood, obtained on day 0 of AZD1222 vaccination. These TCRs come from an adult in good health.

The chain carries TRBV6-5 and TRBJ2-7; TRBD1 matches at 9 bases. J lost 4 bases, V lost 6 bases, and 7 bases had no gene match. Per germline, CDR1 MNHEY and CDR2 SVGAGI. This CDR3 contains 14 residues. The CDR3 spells CASRPGQGMYEQYF. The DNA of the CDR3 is TGTGCCAGCAGGCCGGGACAGGGTATGTACGAGCAGTACTTC.

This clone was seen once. The CDR3 is CASSPPQGGYTF. CDR3 nucleotide sequence: TGTGCCAGCAGCCCACCTCAGGGTGGCTACACCTTC. The chain combines TRBV6-5 with TRBJ1-2; D perhaps matches TRBD1 (5 bases). The CDR3 contains 12 residues. Germline V gives CDR1 MNHEY, CDR2 SVGAGI. V was trimmed by 6 bases and J by 7 bases, leaving 12 bases between them.

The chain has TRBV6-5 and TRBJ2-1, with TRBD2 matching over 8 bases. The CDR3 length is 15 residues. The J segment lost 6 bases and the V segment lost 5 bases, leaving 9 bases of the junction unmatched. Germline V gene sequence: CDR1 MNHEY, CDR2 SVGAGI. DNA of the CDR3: TGTGCCAGCAGTCACGGGGGGGCCGGGGGCAATGAGCAGTTCTTC. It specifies CASSHGGAGGNEQFF.

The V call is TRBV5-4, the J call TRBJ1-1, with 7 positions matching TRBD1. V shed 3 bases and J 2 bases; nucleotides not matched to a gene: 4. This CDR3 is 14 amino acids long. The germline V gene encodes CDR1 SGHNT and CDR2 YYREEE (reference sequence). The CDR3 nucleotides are TGTGCCAGCAGCTGGGGGACAGAAAACACTGAAGCTTTCTTT. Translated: CASSWGTENTEAFF.

CDR3 in amino acids: CASSGWTGNTEAFF. Written as DNA, the CDR3 is TGCGCCAGCAGTGGCTGGACAGGGAACACTGAAGCTTTCTTT. The V and J genes are TRBV10-2 and TRBJ1-1; 7 positions match TRBD1. From germline, CDR1 is WSHSY and CDR2 SAAADI. V lost 4 bases and J lost 1; bases outside the gene matches: 3. The CDR3 has 14 residues.

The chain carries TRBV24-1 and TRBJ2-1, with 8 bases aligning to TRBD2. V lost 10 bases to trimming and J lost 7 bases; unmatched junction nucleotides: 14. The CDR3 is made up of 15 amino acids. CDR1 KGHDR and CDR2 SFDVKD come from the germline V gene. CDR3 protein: CATQIAGGAGNEQFF. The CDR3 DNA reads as TGTGCCACGCAGATCGCGGGGGGCGCGGGGAATGAGCAGTTCTTC.

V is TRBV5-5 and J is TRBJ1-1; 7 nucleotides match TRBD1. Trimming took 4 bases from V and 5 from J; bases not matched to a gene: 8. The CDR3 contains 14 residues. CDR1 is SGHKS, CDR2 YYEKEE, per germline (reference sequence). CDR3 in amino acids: CASSDRVGFTEAFF. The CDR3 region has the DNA TGTGCCAGCAGCGACAGGGTGGGATTTACTGAAGCTTTCTTT.

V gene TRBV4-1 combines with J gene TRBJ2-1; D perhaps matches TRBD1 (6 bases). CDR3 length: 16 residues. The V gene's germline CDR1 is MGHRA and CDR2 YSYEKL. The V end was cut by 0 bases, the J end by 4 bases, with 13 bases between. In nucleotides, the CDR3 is TGCGCCAGCAGCCAAGACCGAAACAGGGATTACAATGAGCAGTTCTTC. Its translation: CASSQDRNRDYNEQFF.

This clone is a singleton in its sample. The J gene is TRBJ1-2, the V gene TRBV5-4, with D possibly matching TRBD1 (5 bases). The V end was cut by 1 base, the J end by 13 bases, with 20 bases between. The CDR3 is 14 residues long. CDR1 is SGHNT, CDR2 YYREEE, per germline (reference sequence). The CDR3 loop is CASSLLLDIGRSTF. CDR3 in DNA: TGTGCCAGCAGCTTGTTGTTGGACATAGGGAGAAGCACCTTC.

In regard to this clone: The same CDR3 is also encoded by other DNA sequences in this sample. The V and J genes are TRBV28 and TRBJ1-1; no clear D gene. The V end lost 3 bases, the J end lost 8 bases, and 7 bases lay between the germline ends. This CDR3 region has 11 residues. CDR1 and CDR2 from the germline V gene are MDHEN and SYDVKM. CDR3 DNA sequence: TGTGCCAGCAGTTTTGGCCTAGAAGCTTTCTTT. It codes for CASSFGLEAFF. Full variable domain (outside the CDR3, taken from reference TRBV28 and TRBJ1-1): DVKVTQSSRYLVKRTGEKVFLECVQDMDHENMFWYRQDPGLGLRLIYFSYDVKMKEKGDIPEGYSVSREKKERFSLILESASTNQTSMYLCASSFGLEAFFGQGTRLTVV.

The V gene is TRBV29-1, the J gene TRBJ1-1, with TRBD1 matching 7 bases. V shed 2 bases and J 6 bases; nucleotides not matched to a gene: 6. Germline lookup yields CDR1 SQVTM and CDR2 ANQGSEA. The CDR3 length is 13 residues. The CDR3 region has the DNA TGCAGCGTTGAACTCACAGGGGTCCCTGAAGCTTTCTTT. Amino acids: CSVELTGVPEAFF.

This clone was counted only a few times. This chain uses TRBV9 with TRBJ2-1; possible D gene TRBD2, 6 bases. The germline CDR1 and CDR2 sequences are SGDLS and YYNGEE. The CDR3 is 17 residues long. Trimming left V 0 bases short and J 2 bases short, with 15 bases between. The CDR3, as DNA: TGTGCCAGCAGCGTAGACCGCGGCGGGGCCACCTACAATGAGCAGTTCTTC. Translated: CASSVDRGGATYNEQFF.

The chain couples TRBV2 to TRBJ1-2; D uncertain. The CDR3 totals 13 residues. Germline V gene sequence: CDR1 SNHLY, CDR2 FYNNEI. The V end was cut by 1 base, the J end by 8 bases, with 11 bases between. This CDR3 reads CASSEGYLRGYTF. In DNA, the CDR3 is TGTGCCAGCAGTGAAGGGTATCTTCGGGGCTACACCTTC.

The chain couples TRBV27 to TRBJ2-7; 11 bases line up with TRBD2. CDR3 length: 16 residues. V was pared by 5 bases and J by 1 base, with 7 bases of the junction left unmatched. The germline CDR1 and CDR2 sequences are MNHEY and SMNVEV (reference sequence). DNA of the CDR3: TGTGCCAGCAGTCGACTAGCGGGAACAGAGTCCTACGAGCAGTACTTC. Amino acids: CASSRLAGTESYEQYF.

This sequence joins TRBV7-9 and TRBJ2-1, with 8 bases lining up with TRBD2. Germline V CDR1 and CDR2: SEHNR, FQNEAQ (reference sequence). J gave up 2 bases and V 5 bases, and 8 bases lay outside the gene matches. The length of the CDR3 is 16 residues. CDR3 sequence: CASSPPGGGPYNEQFF. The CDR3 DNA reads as TGTGCCAGCAGCCCCCCGGGGGGGGGCCCCTACAATGAGCAGTTCTTC. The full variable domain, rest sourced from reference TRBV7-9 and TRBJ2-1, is DTGVSQNPRHKITKRGQNVTFRCDPISEHNRLYWYRQTLGQGPEFLTYFQNEAQLEKSRLLSDRFSAERPKGSFSTLEIQRTEQGDSAMYLCASSPPGGGPYNEQFFGPGTRLTVL.

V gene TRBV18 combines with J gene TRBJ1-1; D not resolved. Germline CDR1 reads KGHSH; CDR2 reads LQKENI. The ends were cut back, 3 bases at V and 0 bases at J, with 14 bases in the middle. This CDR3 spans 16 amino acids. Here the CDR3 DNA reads TGTGCCAGCTCACCGCTCGAAAGGATAATGAACACTGAAGCTTTCTTT. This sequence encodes CASSPLERIMNTEAFF.

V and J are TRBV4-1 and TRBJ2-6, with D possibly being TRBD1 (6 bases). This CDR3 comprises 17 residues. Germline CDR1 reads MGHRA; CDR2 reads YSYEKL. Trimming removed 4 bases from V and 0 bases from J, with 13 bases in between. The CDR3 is CASSPPTGYSGANVLTF. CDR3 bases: TGCGCCAGCAGCCCTCCCACAGGGTACTCTGGGGCCAACGTCCTGACTTTC.

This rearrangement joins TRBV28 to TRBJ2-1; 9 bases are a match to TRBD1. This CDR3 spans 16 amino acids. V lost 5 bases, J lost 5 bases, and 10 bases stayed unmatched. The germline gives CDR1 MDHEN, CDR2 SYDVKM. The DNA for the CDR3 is TGTGCCAGCAGTCCGCCCGGGACAGGGAACCACAATGAGCAGTTCTTC. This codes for CASSPPGTGNHNEQFF.

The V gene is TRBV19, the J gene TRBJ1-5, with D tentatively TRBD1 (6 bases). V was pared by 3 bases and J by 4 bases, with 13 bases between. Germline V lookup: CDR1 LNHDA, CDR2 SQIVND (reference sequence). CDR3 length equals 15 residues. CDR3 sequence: CASSIRGAGNQPQHF. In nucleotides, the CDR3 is TGTGCCAGTAGTATTAGGGGGGCCGGAAATCAGCCCCAGCATTTT.

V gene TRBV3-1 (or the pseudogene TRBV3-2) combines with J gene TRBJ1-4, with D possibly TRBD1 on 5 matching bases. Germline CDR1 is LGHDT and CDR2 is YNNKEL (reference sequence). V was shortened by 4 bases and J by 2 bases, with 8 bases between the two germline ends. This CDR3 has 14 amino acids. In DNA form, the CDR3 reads TGTGCCAGCAGCCGGGAGGGGACTAATGAAAAACTGTTTTTT. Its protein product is CASSREGTNEKLFF.

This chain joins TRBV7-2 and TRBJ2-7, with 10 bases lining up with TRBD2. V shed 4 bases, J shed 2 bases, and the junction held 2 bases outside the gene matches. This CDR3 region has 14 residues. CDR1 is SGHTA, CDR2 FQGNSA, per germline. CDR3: CASSSTSGAYEQYF. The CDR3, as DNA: TGTGCCAGCAGCTCCACTAGCGGGGCCTACGAGCAGTACTTC.

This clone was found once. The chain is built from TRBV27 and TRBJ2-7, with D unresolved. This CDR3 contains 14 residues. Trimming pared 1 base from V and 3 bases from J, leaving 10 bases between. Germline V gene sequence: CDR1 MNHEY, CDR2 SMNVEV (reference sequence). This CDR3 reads CASSLWGSDYEQYF. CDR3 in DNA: TGTGCCAGCAGTTTATGGGGTTCGGACTACGAGCAGTACTTC.

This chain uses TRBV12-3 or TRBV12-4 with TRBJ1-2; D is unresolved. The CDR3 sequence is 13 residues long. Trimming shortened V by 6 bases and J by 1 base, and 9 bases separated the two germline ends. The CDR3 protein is CASRPRLNYGYTF. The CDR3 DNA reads TGTGCCAGCAGGCCCCGGCTTAACTATGGCTACACCTTC.

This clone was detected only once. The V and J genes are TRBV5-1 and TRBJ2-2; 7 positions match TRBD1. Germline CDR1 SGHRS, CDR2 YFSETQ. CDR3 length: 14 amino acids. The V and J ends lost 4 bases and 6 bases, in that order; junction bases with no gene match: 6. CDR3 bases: TGCGCCAGCAGCCCAGAGACAGGGCCCGGGGAGCTGTTTTTT. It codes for CASSPETGPGELFF. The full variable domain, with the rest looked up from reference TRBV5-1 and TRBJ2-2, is KAGVTQTPRYLIKTRGQQVTLSCSPISGHRSVSWYQQTPGQGLQFLFEYFSETQRNKGNFPGRFSGRQFSNSRSEMNVSTLELGDSALYLCASSPETGPGELFFGEGSRLTVL.